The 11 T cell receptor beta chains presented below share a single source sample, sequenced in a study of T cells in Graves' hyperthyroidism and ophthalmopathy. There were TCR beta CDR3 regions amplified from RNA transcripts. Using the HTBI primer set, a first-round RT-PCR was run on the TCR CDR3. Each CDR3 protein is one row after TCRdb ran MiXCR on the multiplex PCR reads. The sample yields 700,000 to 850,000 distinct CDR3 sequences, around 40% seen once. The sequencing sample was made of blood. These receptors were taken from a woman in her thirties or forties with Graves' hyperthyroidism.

CDR3 bases: TGTGCCAGTCGTCTGAGGGGGCAGGGGGAGACCCAGTACTTC. This gives the protein CASRLRGQGETQYF. This chain connects TRBV7-8 to TRBJ2-5; 7 bases map to TRBD1. In germline, CDR1 is SGHVS, CDR2 FQNEAQ. Trimming cost V 9 bases and J 5 bases; bases outside gene matches: 12. CDR3 length: 14 residues.

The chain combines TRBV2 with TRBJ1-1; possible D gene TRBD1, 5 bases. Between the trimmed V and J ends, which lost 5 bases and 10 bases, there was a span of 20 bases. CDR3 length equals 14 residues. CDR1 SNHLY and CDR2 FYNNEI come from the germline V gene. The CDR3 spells CASSFRGMGGTAFF. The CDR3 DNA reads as TGTGCCAGCAGTTTCCGTGGGATGGGGGGTACAGCTTTCTTT.

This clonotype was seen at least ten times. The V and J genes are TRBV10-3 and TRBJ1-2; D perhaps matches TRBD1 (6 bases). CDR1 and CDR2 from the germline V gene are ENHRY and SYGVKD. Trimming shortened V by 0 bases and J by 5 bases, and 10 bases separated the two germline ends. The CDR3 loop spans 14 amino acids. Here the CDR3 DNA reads TGTGCCATCAGTGAGTCGGACAGAGATTATGGCTACACCTTC. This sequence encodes CAISESDRDYGYTF.

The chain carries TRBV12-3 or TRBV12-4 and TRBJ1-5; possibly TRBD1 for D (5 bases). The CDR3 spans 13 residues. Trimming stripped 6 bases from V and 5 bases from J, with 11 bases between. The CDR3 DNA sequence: TGTGCCAGCAGCCTGACAGATCATCAGCCCCAGCATTTT. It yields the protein CASSLTDHQPQHF.

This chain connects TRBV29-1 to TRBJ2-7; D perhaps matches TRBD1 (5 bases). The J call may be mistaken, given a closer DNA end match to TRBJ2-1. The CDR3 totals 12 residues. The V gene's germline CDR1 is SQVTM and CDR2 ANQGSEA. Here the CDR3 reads CSAQVGADEQFF. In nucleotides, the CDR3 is TGCAGCGCTCAGGTAGGGGCGGATGAGCAGTTCTTC.

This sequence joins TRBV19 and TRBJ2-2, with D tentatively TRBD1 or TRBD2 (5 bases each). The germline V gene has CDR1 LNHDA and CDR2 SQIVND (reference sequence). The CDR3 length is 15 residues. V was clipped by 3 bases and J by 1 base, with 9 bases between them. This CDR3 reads CASSMGPLNTGELFF. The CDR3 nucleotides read TGTGCCAGTAGTATGGGACCCCTGAACACCGGGGAGCTGTTTTTT.

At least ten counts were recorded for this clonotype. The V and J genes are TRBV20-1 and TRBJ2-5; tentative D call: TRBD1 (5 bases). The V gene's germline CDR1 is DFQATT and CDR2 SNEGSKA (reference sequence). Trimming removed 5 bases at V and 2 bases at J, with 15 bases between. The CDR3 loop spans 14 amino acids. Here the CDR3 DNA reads TGCAGTGCTGTTAAAGGGGCAGGGCAAGAGACCCAGTACTTC. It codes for CSAVKGAGQETQYF.

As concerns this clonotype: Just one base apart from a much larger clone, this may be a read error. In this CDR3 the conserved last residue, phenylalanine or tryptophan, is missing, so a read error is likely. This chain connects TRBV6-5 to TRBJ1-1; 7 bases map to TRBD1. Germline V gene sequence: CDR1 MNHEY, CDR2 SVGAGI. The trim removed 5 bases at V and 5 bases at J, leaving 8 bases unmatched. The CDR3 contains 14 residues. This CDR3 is CASSPTGVRTEAFL. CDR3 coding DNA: TGTGCCAGCAGTCCAACAGGGGTGAGGACTGAAGCTTTCCTT.

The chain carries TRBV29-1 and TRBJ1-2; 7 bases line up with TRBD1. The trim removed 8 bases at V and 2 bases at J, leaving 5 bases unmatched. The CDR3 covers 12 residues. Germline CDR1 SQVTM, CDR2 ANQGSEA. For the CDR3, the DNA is TGCAGCTTAGGGGGCAGCAACTATGGCTACACCTTC. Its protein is CSLGGSNYGYTF.

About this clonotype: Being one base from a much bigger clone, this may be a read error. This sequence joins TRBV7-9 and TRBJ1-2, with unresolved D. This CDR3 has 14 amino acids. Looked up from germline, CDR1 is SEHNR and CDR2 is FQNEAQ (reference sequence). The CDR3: CPSGPHSFNYGYTF. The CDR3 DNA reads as TGTCCCAGCGGCCCCCACAGCTTTAACTATGGCTACACCTTC.

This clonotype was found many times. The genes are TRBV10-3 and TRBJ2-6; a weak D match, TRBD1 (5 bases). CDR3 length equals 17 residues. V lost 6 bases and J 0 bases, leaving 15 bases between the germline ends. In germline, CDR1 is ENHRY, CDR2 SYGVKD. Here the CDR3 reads CAISSTPDSSGANVLTF. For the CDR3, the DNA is TGTGCCATCAGCTCAACTCCTGACAGCTCTGGGGCCAACGTCCTGACTTTC.